This TCR beta chain stems from a study of blood T cell repertoires in COVID-19. The overall study: The United States, Italy and Spain were the sources of the acute and convalescent COVID-19 samples. T cells, B-cell-depleted T cells, or PBMCs provided the cDNA or gDNA that served as material.

CDR1 SGHTA and CDR2 FQGNSA come from the germline V gene. V was clipped by 5 bases and J by 4 bases, with 17 bases between them. The CDR3 runs to 15 residues. Libraries were prepared by immunoSEQ multiplex PCR; TCRdb keeps only in-frame clonotypes and omits some of them. The sample consists of under 65,000 clones, 91% of them appearing once. The sample taken for sequencing was peripheral blood. This clonotype was sampled from a human donor in a cohort sampled during active COVID-19. The chain is built from TRBV7-2 and TRBJ2-5; maybe TRBD2 (6 bases). As DNA, the CDR3 is TGTGCCAGCAGCCCCACCCCGACTAGTTCAGAGACCCAGTACTTC. Its translation: CASSPTPTSSETQYF.